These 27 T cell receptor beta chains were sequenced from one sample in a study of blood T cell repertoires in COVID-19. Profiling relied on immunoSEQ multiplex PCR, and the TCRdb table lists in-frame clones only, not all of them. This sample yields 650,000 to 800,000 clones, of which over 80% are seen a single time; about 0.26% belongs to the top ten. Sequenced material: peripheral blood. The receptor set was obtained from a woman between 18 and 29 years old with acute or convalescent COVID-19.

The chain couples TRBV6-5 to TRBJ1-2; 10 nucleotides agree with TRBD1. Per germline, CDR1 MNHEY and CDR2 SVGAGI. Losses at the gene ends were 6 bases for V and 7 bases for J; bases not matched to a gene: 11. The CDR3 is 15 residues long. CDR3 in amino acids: CASSTGTGVLSGYTF. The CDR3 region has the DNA TGTGCCAGCAGCACCGGGACAGGGGTTTTGAGTGGCTACACCTTC.

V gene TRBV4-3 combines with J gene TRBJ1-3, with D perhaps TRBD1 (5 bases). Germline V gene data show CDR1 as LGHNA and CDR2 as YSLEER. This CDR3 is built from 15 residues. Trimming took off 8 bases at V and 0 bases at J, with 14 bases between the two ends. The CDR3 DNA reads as TGCGCCAGCGGGACTCAAGGAGGCTCTGGAAACACCATATATTTT. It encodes CASGTQGGSGNTIYF.

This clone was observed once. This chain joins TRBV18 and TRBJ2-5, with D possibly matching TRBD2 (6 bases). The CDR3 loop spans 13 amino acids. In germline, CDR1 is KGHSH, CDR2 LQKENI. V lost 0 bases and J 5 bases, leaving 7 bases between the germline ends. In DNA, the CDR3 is TGTGCCAGCTCACCACCAGGGAGGGAGACCCAGTACTTC. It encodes CASSPPGRETQYF.

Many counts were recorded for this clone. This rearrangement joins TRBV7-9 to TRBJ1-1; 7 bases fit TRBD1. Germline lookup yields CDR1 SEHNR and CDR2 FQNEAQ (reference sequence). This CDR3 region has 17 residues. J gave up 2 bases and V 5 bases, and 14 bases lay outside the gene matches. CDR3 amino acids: CASSLETGFQYNTEAFF. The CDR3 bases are TGTGCCAGCAGCCTAGAGACAGGGTTTCAATATAACACTGAAGCTTTCTTT.

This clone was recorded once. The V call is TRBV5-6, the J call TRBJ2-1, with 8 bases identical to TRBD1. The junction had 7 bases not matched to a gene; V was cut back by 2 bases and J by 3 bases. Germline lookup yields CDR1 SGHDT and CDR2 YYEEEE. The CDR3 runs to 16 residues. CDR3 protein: CASSLISGQGYNEQFF. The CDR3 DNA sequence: TGTGCCAGCAGCTTAATCTCCGGACAGGGCTACAATGAGCAGTTCTTC.

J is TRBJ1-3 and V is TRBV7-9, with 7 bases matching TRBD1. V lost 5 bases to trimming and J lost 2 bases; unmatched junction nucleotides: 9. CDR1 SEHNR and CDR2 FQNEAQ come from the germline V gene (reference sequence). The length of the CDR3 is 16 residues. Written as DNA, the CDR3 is TGTGCCAGCAGCCCCTACGTGACAGGGACTGGAAACACCATATATTTT. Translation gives CASSPYVTGTGNTIYF.

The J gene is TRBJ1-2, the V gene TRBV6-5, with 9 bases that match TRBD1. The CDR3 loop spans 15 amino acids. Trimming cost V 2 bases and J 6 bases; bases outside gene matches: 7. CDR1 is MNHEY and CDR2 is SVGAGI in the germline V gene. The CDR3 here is CASSYSGQGMDGYTF. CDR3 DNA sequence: TGTGCCAGCAGTTACAGCGGACAGGGGATGGATGGCTACACCTTC.

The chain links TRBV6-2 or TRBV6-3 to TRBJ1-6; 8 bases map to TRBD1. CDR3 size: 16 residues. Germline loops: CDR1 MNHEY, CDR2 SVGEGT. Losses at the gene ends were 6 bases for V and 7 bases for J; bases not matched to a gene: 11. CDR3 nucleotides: TGTGCCAGCAGCAGCTCGACAGGGGCCCTAAATTCACCCCTCCACTTT. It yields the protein CASSSSTGALNSPLHF.

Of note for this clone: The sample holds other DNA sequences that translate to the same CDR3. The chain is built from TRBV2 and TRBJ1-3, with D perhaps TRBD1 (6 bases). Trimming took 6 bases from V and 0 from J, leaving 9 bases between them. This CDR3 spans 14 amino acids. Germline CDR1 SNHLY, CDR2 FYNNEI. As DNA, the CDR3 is TGTGCCAGCAGCCGGACAGTCTCTGGAAACACCATATATTTT. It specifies CASSRTVSGNTIYF.

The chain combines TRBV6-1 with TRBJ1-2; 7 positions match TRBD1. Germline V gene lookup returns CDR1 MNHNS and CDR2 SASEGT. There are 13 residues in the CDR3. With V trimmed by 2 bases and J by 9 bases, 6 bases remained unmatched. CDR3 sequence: CASSENRGPRYTF. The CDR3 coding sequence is TGTGCCAGCAGTGAAAACAGGGGCCCACGCTACACCTTC.

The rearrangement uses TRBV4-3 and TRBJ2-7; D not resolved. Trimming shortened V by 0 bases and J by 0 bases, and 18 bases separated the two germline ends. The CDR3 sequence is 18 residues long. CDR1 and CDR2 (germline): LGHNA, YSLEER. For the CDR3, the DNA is TGCGCCAGCAGCCAAGATGTTTTTGAAGAATACAGCTCCTACGAGCAGTACTTC. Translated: CASSQDVFEEYSSYEQYF.

CDR3 protein: CASSISGMDTEAFF. In nucleotides, the CDR3 is TGTGCCAGTAGTATATCAGGGATGGACACTGAAGCTTTCTTT. The rearrangement links TRBV19 to TRBJ1-1; D is perhaps TRBD1 (5 bases). Trimming cost V 2 bases and J 3 bases, with 10 bases left between them. CDR1 and CDR2 from the germline V gene are LNHDA and SQIVND (reference sequence). The CDR3 runs 14 residues.

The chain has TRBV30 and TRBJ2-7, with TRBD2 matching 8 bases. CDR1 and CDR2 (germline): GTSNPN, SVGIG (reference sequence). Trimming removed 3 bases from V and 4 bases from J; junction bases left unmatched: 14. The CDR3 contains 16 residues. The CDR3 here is CAWRREGDGIYYEQYF. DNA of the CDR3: TGTGCCTGGAGACGGGAGGGGGACGGAATTTATTACGAGCAGTACTTC. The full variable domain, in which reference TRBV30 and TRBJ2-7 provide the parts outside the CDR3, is SQTIHQWPATLVQPVGSPLSLECTVEGTSNPNLYWYRQAAGRGLQLLFYSVGIGQISSEVPQNLSASRPQDRQFILSSKKLLLSDSGFYLCAWRREGDGIYYEQYFGPGTRLTVT.

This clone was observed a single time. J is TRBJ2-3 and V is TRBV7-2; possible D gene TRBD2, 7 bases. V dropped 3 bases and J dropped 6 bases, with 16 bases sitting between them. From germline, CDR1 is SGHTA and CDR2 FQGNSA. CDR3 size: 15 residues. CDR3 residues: CASSFSGGAADTQYF. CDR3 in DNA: TGTGCCAGCAGCTTTTCTGGGGGGGCCGCGGATACGCAGTATTTT.

DNA of the CDR3: TGTGCCAGCAGTTGGACAGGGTTTCACTATGAAAAACTGTTTTTT. As protein: CASSWTGFHYEKLFF. V gene TRBV27 combines with J gene TRBJ1-4; TRBD1 agrees at 8 bases. CDR3 size: 15 residues. Germline CDR1 and CDR2: MNHEY and SMNVEV (reference sequence). The J segment lost 6 bases and the V segment lost 4 bases, leaving 7 bases of the junction unmatched.

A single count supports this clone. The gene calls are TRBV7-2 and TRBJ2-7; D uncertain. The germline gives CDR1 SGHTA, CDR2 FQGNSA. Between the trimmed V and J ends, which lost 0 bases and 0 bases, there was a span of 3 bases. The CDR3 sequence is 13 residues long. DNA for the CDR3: TGTGCCAGCAGCTTAGCACACTCCTACGAGCAGTACTTC. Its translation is CASSLAHSYEQYF.

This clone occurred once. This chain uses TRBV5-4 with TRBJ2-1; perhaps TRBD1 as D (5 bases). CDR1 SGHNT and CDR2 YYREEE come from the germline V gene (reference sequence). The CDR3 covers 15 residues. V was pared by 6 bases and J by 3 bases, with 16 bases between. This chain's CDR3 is CASTPNPGRYNEQFF. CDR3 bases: TGTGCCAGCACCCCAAACCCAGGGCGCTACAATGAGCAGTTCTTC.

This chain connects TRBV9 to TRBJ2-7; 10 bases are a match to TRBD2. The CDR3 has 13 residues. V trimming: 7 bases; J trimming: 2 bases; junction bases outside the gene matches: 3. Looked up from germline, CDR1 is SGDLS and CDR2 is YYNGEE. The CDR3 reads CASGSGGPYEQYF. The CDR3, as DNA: TGTGCCAGCGGTAGCGGGGGGCCCTACGAGCAGTACTTC.

The CDR3 nucleotides read TGCGCCAGCAGCCAAGGTCCGGGACTTCAATACAATGAGCAGTTCTTC. Translated: CASSQGPGLQYNEQFF. The chain carries TRBV4-3 and TRBJ2-1, with a tentative D call TRBD2 (6 bases). Trimming left V 1 base short and J 4 bases short, with 14 bases between. Germline V gene data show CDR1 as LGHNA and CDR2 as YSLEER. CDR3 length equals 16 residues.

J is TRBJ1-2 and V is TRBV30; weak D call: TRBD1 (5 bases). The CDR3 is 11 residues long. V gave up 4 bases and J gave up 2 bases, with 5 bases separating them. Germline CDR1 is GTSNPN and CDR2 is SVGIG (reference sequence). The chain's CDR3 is CAWTGNYGYTF. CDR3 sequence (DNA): TGTGCCTGGACAGGGAACTATGGCTACACCTTC. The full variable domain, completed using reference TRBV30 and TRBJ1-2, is SQTIHQWPATLVQPVGSPLSLECTVEGTSNPNLYWYRQAAGRGLQLLFYSVGIGQISSEVPQNLSASRPQDRQFILSSKKLLLSDSGFYLCAWTGNYGYTFGSGTRLTVV.

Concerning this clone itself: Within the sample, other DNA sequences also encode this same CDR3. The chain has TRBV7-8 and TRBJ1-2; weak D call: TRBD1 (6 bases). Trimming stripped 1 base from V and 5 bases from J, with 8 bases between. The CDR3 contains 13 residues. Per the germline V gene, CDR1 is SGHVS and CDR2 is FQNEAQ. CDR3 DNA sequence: TGTGCCAGCAGCTTAGACAGGGATTATGGCTACACCTTC. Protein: CASSLDRDYGYTF.

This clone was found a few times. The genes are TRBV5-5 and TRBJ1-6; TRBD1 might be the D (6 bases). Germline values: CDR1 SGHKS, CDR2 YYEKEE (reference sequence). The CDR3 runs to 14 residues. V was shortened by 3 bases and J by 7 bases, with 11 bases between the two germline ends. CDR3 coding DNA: TGTGCCAGCAGCTACCAGGGGCGGAATTCACCCCTCCACTTT. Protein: CASSYQGRNSPLHF. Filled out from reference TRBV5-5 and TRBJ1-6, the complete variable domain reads DAGVTQSPTHLIKTRGQQVTLRCSPISGHKSVSWYQQVLGQGPQFIFQYYEKEERGRGNFPDRFSARQFPNYSSELNVNALLLGDSALYLCASSYQGRNSPLHFGNGTRLTVT.

This CDR3 reads CASAGDTQYF. As DNA, the CDR3 is TGTGCCAGCGCGGGAGATACGCAGTATTTT. The J gene is TRBJ2-3, the V gene TRBV6-5; D is perhaps TRBD2 (5 bases). The CDR3 spans 10 residues. Deletions cut 8 bases from V and 5 bases from J, with 5 bases between. CDR1 MNHEY and CDR2 SVGAGI come from the germline V gene.

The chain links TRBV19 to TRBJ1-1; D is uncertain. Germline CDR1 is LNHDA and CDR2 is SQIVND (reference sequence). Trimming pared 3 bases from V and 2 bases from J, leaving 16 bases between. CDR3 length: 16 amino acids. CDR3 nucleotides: TGTGCCAGTAGTATCTTCGCAAGCATGAGCAACACTGAAGCTTTCTTT. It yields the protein CASSIFASMSNTEAFF.

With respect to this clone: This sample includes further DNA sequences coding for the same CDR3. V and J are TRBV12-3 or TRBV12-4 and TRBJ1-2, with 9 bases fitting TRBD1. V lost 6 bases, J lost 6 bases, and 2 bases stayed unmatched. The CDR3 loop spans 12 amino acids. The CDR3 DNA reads TGTGCCAGCAGCCGGACAGGGGATGGCTACACCTTC. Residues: CASSRTGDGYTF.

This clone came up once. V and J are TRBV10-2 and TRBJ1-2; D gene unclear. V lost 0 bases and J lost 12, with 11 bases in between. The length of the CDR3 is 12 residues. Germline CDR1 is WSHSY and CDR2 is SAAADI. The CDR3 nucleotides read TGCGCCAGCAGTGAGTCGTCGGGGTTACACACCTTC. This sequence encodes CASSESSGLHTF.

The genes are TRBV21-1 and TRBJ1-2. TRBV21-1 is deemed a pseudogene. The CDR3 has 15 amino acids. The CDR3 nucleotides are TGTGCCAGCAGCACGCCCGGGATTCCGAACTATGGCTACACCTTC. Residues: CASSTPGIPNYGYTF.